This T cell receptor beta chain was documented in a study of CD4 T cell repertoires in COVID-19. This clone is large (0.1 to 1%) within its sample. As yet, its antigen is unknown. The method was immunoSEQ multiplex PCR; TCRdb's version includes in-frame clones alone and lacks a portion of them. The sample yields about 660 clones, around 7% seen once. Per the germline V gene, CDR1 is KGHSH and CDR2 is LQKENI. There are 14 residues in the CDR3. V shed 4 bases and J shed 3 bases, with 13 bases lying between them. Recombinant SARS-CoV-2 spike or nucleoprotein, presented by autologous monocytes, stimulated the CFSE-labeled cells.

Sequenced here: circulating follicular helper CD4+ T cells, cultured in vitro, sampled after recovery from COVID-19. The clonotype originates from a human donor who had COVID-19. The V and J genes are TRBV18 and TRBJ2-7; TRBD1 is a possible D gene (6 bases). The CDR3 protein is CASSLGTLDYEQYV. In nucleotides, the CDR3 is TGTGCCAGCTCACTAGGGACATTAGACTACGAGCAGTACGTC.